One T cell receptor (beta chain) is described in this entry. This sample was included in a study of blood T cell repertoires in COVID-19. Whole-study context: In each case, the material was cDNA or gDNA derived from T cells, B-cell-depleted T cells, or PBMCs.

Original handling: From reference gene primer amplification, estimates of nucleated cell counts were derived. The method was immunoSEQ multiplex PCR; TCRdb's version includes in-frame clones alone and lacks a portion of them. Clone size and the V and J calls come from that table; the DNA yielded D and trimming. Among a few hundred thousand clones, 84% were seen once, and the ten largest hold 18%. The clonotype was recovered from an elderly woman with active or convalescent COVID-19. The sequencing sample was made of peripheral blood.

CDR3 nucleotide sequence: TGTGCCTGGAGCGTACTCAATTATGGCTACACCTTC. Its translation: CAWSVLNYGYTF. The V gene is TRBV30, the J gene TRBJ1-2, with no clear D. CDR3 size: 12 residues. V was pared by 3 bases and J by 5 bases, with 10 bases between. CDR1 is GTSNPN and CDR2 is SVGIG in the germline V gene (reference sequence).